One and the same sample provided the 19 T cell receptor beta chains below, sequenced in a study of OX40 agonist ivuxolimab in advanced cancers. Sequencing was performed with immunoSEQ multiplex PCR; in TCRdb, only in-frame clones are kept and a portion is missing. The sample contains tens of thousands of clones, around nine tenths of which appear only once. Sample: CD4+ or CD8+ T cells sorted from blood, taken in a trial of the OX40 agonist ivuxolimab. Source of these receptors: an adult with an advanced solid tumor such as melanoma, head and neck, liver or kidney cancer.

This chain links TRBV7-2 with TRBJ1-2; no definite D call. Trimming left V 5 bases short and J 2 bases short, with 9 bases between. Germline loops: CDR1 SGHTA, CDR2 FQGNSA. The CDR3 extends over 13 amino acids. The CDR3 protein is CASSRGGNYGYTF. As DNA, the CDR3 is TGTGCCAGCAGCCGTGGAGGCAACTATGGCTACACCTTC.

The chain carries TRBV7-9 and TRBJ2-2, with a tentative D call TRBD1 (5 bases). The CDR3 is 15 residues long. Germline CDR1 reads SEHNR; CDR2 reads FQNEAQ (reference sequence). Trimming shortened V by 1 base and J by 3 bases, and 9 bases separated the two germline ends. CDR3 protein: CASSLGGSHTGELFF. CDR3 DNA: TGTGCCAGCAGCTTAGGGGGCTCTCACACCGGGGAGCTGTTTTTT.

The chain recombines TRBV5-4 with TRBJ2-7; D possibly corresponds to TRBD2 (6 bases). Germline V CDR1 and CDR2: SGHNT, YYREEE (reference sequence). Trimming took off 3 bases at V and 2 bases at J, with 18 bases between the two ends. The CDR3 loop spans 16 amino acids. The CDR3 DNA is TGTGCCAGCAGCTCCCGGCGGGGCAGCCCGGCCTACGAGCAGTACTTC. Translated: CASSSRRGSPAYEQYF.

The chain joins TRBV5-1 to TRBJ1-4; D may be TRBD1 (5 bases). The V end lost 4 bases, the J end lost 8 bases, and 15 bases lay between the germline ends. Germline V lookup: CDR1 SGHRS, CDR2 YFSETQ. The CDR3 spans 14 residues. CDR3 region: CASSPTNWGEKLFF. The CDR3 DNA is TGCGCCAGCAGCCCCACCAACTGGGGGGAAAAACTGTTTTTT.

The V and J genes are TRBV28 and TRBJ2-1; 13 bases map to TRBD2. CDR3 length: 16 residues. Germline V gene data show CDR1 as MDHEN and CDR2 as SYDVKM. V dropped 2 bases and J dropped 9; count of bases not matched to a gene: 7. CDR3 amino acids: CASSLPGLAGKGEQFF. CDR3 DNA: TGTGCCAGCAGTTTACCGGGACTAGCGGGAAAGGGTGAGCAGTTCTTC.

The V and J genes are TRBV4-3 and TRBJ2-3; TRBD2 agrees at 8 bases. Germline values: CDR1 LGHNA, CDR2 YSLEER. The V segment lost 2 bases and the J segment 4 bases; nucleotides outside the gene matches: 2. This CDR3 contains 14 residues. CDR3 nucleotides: TGCGCCAGCAGCCAAAGCGGGGGCGCAGATACGCAGTATTTT. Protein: CASSQSGGADTQYF.

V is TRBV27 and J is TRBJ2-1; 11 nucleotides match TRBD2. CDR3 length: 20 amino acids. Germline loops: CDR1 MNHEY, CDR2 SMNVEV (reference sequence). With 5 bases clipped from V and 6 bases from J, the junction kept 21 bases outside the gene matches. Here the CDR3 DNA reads TGTGCCAGCAGTGAAGACCCCTGGACTAGCGGGCGCCCCTGGAGCAATGAGCAGTTCTTC. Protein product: CASSEDPWTSGRPWSNEQFF.

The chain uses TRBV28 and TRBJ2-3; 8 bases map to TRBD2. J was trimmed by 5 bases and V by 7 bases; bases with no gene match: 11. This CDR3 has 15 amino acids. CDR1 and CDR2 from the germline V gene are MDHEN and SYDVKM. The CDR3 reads CASTPAAGGKDTQYF. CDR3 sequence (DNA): TGTGCCAGCACCCCAGCGGCGGGAGGAAAAGATACGCAGTATTTT. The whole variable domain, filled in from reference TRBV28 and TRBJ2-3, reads DVKVTQSSRYLVKRTGEKVFLECVQDMDHENMFWYRQDPGLGLRLIYFSYDVKMKEKGDIPEGYSVSREKKERFSLILESASTNQTSMYLCASTPAAGGKDTQYFGPGTRLTVL.

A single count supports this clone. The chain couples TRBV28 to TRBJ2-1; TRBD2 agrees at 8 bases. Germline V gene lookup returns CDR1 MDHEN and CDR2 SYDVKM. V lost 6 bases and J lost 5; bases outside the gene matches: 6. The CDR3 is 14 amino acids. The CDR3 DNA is TGTGCCAGCAGGGGGGGACTAGACCACAATGAGCAGTTCTTC. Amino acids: CASRGGLDHNEQFF.

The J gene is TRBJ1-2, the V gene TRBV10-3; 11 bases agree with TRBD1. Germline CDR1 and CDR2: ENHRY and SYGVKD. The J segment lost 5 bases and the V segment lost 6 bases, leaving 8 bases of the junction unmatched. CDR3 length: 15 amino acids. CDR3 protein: CAIRNGTGGTYGYTF. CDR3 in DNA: TGTGCCATCAGGAACGGGACAGGGGGGACTTATGGCTACACCTTC.

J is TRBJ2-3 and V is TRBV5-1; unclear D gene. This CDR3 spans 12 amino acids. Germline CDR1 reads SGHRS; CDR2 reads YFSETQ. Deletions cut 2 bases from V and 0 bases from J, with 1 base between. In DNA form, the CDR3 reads TGCGCCAGCAGCTTTAGCACAGATACGCAGTATTTT. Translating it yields CASSFSTDTQYF.

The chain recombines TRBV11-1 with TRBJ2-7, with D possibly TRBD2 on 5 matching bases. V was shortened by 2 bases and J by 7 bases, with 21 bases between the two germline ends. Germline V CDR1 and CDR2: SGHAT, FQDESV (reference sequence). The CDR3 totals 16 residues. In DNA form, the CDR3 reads TGTGCCAGCAGCTTATTGTTTGCCGTGGCTACGGGGGAGCAGTACTTC. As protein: CASSLLFAVATGEQYF.

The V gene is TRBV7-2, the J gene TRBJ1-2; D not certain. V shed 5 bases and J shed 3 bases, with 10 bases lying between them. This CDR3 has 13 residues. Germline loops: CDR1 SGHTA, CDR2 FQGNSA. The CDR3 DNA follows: TGTGCCAGCAGCCTCATCTCATACTATGGCTACACCTTC. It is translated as CASSLISYYGYTF.

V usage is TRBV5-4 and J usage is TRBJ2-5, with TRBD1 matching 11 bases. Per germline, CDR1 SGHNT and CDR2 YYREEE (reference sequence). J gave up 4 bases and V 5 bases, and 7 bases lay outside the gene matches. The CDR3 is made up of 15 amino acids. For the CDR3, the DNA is TGTGCCAGCAGGGTAGGGACAGGGGGGGGAGAGACCCAGTACTTC. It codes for CASRVGTGGGETQYF. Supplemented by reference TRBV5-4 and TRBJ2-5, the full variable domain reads ETGVTQSPTHLIKTRGQQVTLRCSSQSGHNTVSWYQQALGQGPQFIFQYYREEENGRGNFPPRFSGLQFPNYSSELNVNALELDDSALYLCASRVGTGGGETQYFGPGTRLLVL.

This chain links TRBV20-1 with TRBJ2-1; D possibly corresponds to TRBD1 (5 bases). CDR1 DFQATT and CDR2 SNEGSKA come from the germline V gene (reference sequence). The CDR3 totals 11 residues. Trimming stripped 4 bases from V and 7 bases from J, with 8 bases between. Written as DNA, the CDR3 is TGCAGTGCTACAAACAGGAATGAGCAGTTCTTC. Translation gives CSATNRNEQFF.

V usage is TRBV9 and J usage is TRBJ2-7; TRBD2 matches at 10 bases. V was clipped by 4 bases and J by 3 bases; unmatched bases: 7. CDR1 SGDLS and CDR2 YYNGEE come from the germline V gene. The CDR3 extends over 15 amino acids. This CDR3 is CASSPGLADFYEQYF. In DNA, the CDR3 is TGTGCCAGCAGCCCCGGACTAGCGGACTTCTACGAGCAGTACTTC.

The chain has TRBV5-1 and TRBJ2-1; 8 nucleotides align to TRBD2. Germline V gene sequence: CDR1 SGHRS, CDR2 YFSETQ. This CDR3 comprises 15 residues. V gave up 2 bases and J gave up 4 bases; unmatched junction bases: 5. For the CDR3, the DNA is TGCGCCAGCAGCTTAGCGGGAGCTCAGTACAATGAGCAGTTCTTC. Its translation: CASSLAGAQYNEQFF. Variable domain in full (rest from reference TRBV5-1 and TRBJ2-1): KAGVTQTPRYLIKTRGQQVTLSCSPISGHRSVSWYQQTPGQGLQFLFEYFSETQRNKGNFPGRFSGRQFSNSRSEMNVSTLELGDSALYLCASSLAGAQYNEQFFGPGTRLTVL.

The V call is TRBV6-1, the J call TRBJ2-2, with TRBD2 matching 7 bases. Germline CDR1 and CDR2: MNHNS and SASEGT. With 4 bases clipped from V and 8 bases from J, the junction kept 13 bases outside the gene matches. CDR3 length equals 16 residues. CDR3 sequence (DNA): TGTGCCAGCAGTGGAGGAGCGCTGGCGGGGGTTGGGGAGCTGTTTTTT. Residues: CASSGGALAGVGELFF.

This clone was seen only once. The CDR3 here is CVRSLGPSGEQFF. The CDR3 DNA follows: TGTGTCAGAAGCTTAGGTCCCTCGGGGGAGCAGTTCTTC. The V gene is TRBV7-5, the J gene TRBJ2-1; the table's D call TRBD2 went unverified against the DNA. TRBV7-5 is recorded as a pseudogene. This CDR3 comprises 13 residues.